Listed below are T cell receptor beta chains from one sample, sequenced in a study of Ad26.COV2.S vaccination and SARS-CoV-2 variants. Using immunoSEQ multiplex PCR, the repertoire was profiled, and TCRdb retains in-frame clones only, with some absent. The repertoire includes around 320,000 clones, just over 85% of them detected once, and under 2% sits in the top ten. The sequences come from peripheral blood, collected in a trial of Ad26.COV2.S vaccine versus placebo. The receptors shown here come from a person between 18 and 59 years old who received the Ad26.COV2.S COVID-19 vaccine or a placebo. Both conserved end residues are part of each CDR3. The order of the fields is D gene, V gene, clone size, J gene, CDR3 DNA, CDR3 protein. D genes are given only for firm matches. For some rows the clone size is stated as once, few or many, or as a class when expanded; others skip it.

D: NA
V: TRBV15
size: NA
J: TRBJ1-4
DNA: TGTGCCACCAGCAGGGGATTAGGTTCAACTAATGAAAAACTGTTTTTT
CDR3: CATSRGLGSTNEKLFF

D: NA
V: TRBV19
size: NA
J: TRBJ1-1
DNA: TGTGCCAGTAGTATAGGTGGCTCGAACACTGAAGCTTTCTTT
CDR3: CASSIGGSNTEAFF

D: NA
V: TRBV7-2
size: NA
J: TRBJ2-4
DNA: TGTGCCAGCAGCTTTGAGGGGACTGACATTCAGTACTTC
CDR3: CASSFEGTDIQYF

D: NA
V: TRBV6-5
size: NA
J: TRBJ2-2
DNA: TGTGCCAGTACAGGTTACACCGGGGAGCTGTTTTTT
CDR3: CASTGYTGELFF

D: TRBD1
V: TRBV2
size: NA
J: TRBJ1-2
DNA: TGTGCCAGCAGGACCCTCGGGACAGGGGGCGAGAACCGGGAATATGGCTACACCTTC
CDR3: CASRTLGTGGENREYGYTF

D: NA
V: TRBV11-3
size: NA
J: TRBJ2-2
DNA: TGTGCCAGCAGAAAAGGAGGGGACACCGGGGAGCTGTTTTTT
CDR3: CASRKGGDTGELFF

D: TRBD1
V: TRBV29-1
size: few
J: TRBJ2-1
DNA: TGCAGCGCCGGGGGGCGGGACAGGGGGCGCGATGAGCAGTTCTTC
CDR3: CSAGGRDRGRDEQFF

D: NA
V: TRBV6-5
size: NA
J: TRBJ2-7
DNA: TGTGCCAGCAGAGAGCCTCAGGGGTTGGGCTACGAGCAGTACTTC
CDR3: CASREPQGLGYEQYF

D: NA
V: TRBV6-5
size: NA
J: TRBJ1-2
DNA: TGTGCCACGTCCCGGACCTATGGCTACACCTTC
CDR3: CATSRTYGYTF

D: NA
V: TRBV7-2
size: NA
J: TRBJ2-7
DNA: TGTGCCAGCAGCCGGGGCCGACAAACCTACGAGCAGTACTTC
CDR3: CASSRGRQTYEQYF

D: TRBD1
V: TRBV3-1/TRBV3-2
size: NA
J: TRBJ2-7
DNA: TGTGCCAGCAGCGCCAGGGGGATCTACGAGCAGTACTTC
CDR3: CASSARGIYEQYF

D: NA
V: TRBV30
size: NA
J: TRBJ2-1
DNA: TGTGCCTGGACAGGGGTCAGCCTTTACAATGAGCAGTTCTTC
CDR3: CAWTGVSLYNEQFF

D: NA
V: TRBV12-3/TRBV12-4
size: NA
J: TRBJ1-2
DNA: TGTGCCAGCAGTTTGGGAGGCCCCTATGGCTACACCTTC
CDR3: CASSLGGPYGYTF

D: NA
V: TRBV30
size: once
J: TRBJ1-5
DNA: TGTGCCTGGAGTGTACGAAGGCAGATCAATCAGCCCCAGCATTTT
CDR3: CAWSVRRQINQPQHF

D: NA
V: TRBV27
size: NA
J: TRBJ2-1
DNA: TGTGCCAGCAGTTTATCAGCCAACAGGGTAGGGTTCTTC
CDR3: CASSLSANRVGFF

D: NA
V: TRBV6-6
size: NA
J: TRBJ2-5
DNA: TGTGCCAGCAGTAGAGGTGGCGAGACCCAGTACTTC
CDR3: CASSRGGETQYF

D: NA
V: TRBV9
size: NA
J: TRBJ2-3
DNA: TGTGCCAGTACAAGTTCGGGGACTAGCACAGATACGCAGTATTTT
CDR3: CASTSSGTSTDTQYF

D: NA
V: TRBV6-5
size: once
J: TRBJ1-5
DNA: TGTGCCAGCAGCCAAGAGGGACGGGATCAGCCCCAGCATTTT
CDR3: CASSQEGRDQPQHF

D: NA
V: TRBV19
size: NA
J: TRBJ2-2
DNA: TGTGCCAGTAGTATAAGGGCCGGGACACCGAACACCGGGGAGCTGTTTTTT
CDR3: CASSIRAGTPNTGELFF

D: TRBD1
V: TRBV19
size: NA
J: TRBJ1-2
DNA: TGTGCCAGTACCACCAGGGGGCCGAGCTATGGCTACACCTTC
CDR3: CASTTRGPSYGYTF

D: NA
V: TRBV11-3
size: NA
J: TRBJ2-5
DNA: TGTGCCAGCAGCTCCAAAACTGGAAAGGAGACCCAGTACTTC
CDR3: CASSSKTGKETQYF

D: TRBD1
V: TRBV5-1
size: NA
J: TRBJ2-3
DNA: TGCGCCAGCAGCTCGGACAGGCTCACAGATACGCAGTATTTT
CDR3: CASSSDRLTDTQYF

D: TRBD2
V: TRBV4-3
size: NA
J: TRBJ2-7
DNA: TGCGCCAGCAGCCCTAGCGGGGGGTCCTACGAGCAGTACTTC
CDR3: CASSPSGGSYEQYF

D: TRBD1
V: TRBV19
size: NA
J: TRBJ1-2
DNA: TGTGCCAGTAGCCACACAGGGGGCGCGGATGGCTACACCTTC
CDR3: CASSHTGGADGYTF

D: NA
V: TRBV6-5
size: NA
J: TRBJ2-1
DNA: TGTGCCAGCAGTTACTCGAGCGGCTACAATGAGCAGTTCTTC
CDR3: CASSYSSGYNEQFF

D: TRBD1
V: TRBV12-5
size: NA
J: TRBJ2-3
DNA: TGTGCTAGTGGTCAAAGAAAGGGGGCTGGAGATACGCAGTATTTT
CDR3: CASGQRKGAGDTQYF

D: TRBD1
V: TRBV3-1/TRBV3-2
size: few
J: TRBJ2-4
DNA: TGTGCCAGCAGCCCGCAGACGACAGGGGGAAACATTCAGTACTTC
CDR3: CASSPQTTGGNIQYF

D: NA
V: TRBV6-2/TRBV6-3
size: NA
J: TRBJ2-3
DNA: TGTGCCAGCAGTTACAGCTCACTTGGCACAGATACGCAGTATTTT
CDR3: CASSYSSLGTDTQYF

D: TRBD1
V: TRBV2
size: few
J: TRBJ2-1
DNA: TGTGCCAGCAGTCCTTTGGGACAGTCTTCCAATTACAATGAGCAGTTCTTC
CDR3: CASSPLGQSSNYNEQFF

D: TRBD1
V: TRBV7-2
size: NA
J: TRBJ1-1
DNA: TGTGCCAGCAGCTCCCAACCAGGGGGCGTCGATGCTTTCTTT
CDR3: CASSSQPGGVDAFF

D: NA
V: TRBV5-1
size: few
J: TRBJ1-2
DNA: TGCGCCAGCAGCTTGTCAGGGGAAGGTGGCTACACCTTC
CDR3: CASSLSGEGGYTF

D: NA
V: TRBV5-6
size: NA
J: TRBJ1-1
DNA: TGTGCCAGCAGCTTGGCATTACAGAACACTGAAGCTTTCTTT
CDR3: CASSLALQNTEAFF

D: NA
V: TRBV4-3
size: NA
J: TRBJ2-1
DNA: TGCGCCAGCAGCCAACTAGCGACTTATTATGAGCAGTTCTTC
CDR3: CASSQLATYYEQFF